The 4 T cell receptor beta chains given below trace back to one sample, sequenced in a study of cytomegalovirus exposure and HLA in healthy donors. The PCR used 60 Vbeta and 13 Jbeta primers. This table comes from immunoSEQ multiplex PCR, and its TCRdb copy is limited to in-frame clones, with some not included. The sample holds more than 95,000 clones, about 80% seen once. Sequenced sample: PBMCs. These receptors were obtained from a woman in her 40s in good health and CMV-seronegative.

As for this clone: Germline is not matched at one junction end, which may reflect a read error. The chain couples TRBV7-9 to TRBJ1-1, with D perhaps matching TRBD1 (6 bases). The CDR3 is 13 residues long. Per germline, CDR1 SEHNR and CDR2 FQNEAQ (reference sequence). CDR3 region: CSSSRDSPAGGQF. DNA of the CDR3: TGTTCCAGCAGCCGAGACTCACCGGCGGGGGGACAATTT.

This clone occurred once. The gene calls are TRBV15 and TRBJ2-7, with TRBD2 identical over 11 bases. Germline V gene data show CDR1 as LNHNV and CDR2 as YYDKDF (reference sequence). The trim removed 0 bases at V and 4 bases at J, leaving 2 bases unmatched. CDR3 size: 15 residues. This CDR3 reads CATSRDGTSGYEQYF. The CDR3 region has the DNA TGTGCCACCAGCAGAGATGGGACTAGCGGTTACGAGCAGTACTTC.

The chain carries TRBV5-1 and TRBJ1-1, with 8 bases identical to TRBD1. Germline lookup yields CDR1 SGHRS and CDR2 YFSETQ. Losses at the gene ends were 1 base for V and 4 bases for J; bases not matched to a gene: 0. This CDR3 is 13 amino acids long. The CDR3 DNA is TGCGCCAGCAGCTTGACAGGGGGCACTGAAGCTTTCTTT. Translation gives CASSLTGGTEAFF.

The chain uses TRBV11-3 and TRBJ1-1, with D perhaps TRBD1 (5 bases). Germline lookup yields CDR1 SGHNT and CDR2 YENEEA. V shed 5 bases and J shed 2 bases, with 9 bases lying between them. This CDR3 spans 13 amino acids. The CDR3 nucleotides are TGTGCCAGCAGCGCCGGACAAAACACTGAAGCTTTCTTT. Residues: CASSAGQNTEAFF.